These 31 T cell receptor beta chains share one sample of origin, sequenced in a study of cytomegalovirus exposure and HLA in healthy donors (dated by TCRdb to about 2017). Receptor libraries were prepared by the immunoSEQ multiplex PCR assay. The multiplex PCR relied on a mix of 60 forward primers for TCR Vbeta segments and 13 reverse primers for TCR Jbeta segments. The immuneACCESS repertoire file appears here via TCRdb, limited to in-frame rearrangements. These files lack a portion of the clones; in checked studies, under half of the deficit traces to unresolved V genes, and the cause of the others is not known. The sample table lists about 160,000 clones, 83% of them with a count of one. Around 4.3% of the sample lies in the top ten. Sequencing used PBMCs. All receptors derive from a man aged 50 or older in good health and CMV-seropositive.

This clone was seen a handful of times. The genes are TRBV7-9 and TRBJ2-7; 7 bases align to TRBD1. This CDR3 has 14 amino acids. Germline V gives CDR1 SEHNR, CDR2 FQNEAQ (reference sequence). With 4 bases clipped from V and 8 bases from J, the junction kept 11 bases outside the gene matches. The CDR3 DNA reads TGTGCCAGCAGCTCTCCGGGACAGCCTACGCAGCAGTACTTC. Protein: CASSSPGQPTQQYF.

This chain connects TRBV2 to TRBJ2-2; D remains unclear. V shed 3 bases and J shed 4 bases, with 6 bases lying between them. The CDR3 spans 13 residues. Germline CDR1 is SNHLY and CDR2 is FYNNEI. DNA of the CDR3: TGTGCCAGCAGTGATCCCCTCACCGGGGAGCTGTTTTTT. Translating it yields CASSDPLTGELFF.

CDR3 in DNA: TGCGCCAGCAGCTGGACCGCAACGGGGTTTGCCAAAAACATTCAGTACTTC. Amino acids: CASSWTATGFAKNIQYF. The chain has TRBV5-1 and TRBJ2-4, with a weak D call TRBD2 (5 bases). Trimming pared 3 bases from V and 1 base from J, leaving 17 bases between. Germline CDR1 and CDR2: SGHRS and YFSETQ. There are 17 residues in the CDR3.

The chain employs TRBV19 and TRBJ2-5; 8 nucleotides agree with TRBD2. Trimming took 6 bases from V and 0 from J; bases not matched to a gene: 6. The germline V gene has CDR1 LNHDA and CDR2 SQIVND (reference sequence). The CDR3 runs to 15 residues. The CDR3 loop reads CASRDLAGHQETQYF. The CDR3 DNA sequence: TGTGCCAGTAGAGACCTAGCGGGCCACCAAGAGACCCAGTACTTC.

The chain is built from TRBV27 and TRBJ1-1; 9 bases align to TRBD1. The length of the CDR3 is 15 residues. Trimming removed 5 bases from V and 3 bases from J; junction bases left unmatched: 7. Germline V gives CDR1 MNHEY, CDR2 SMNVEV (reference sequence). This CDR3 is CASSPPTGGDTEAFF. DNA for the CDR3: TGTGCCAGCAGTCCACCGACAGGGGGGGACACTGAAGCTTTCTTT.

The chain has TRBV5-1 and TRBJ1-4; 7 positions match TRBD1. The germline gives CDR1 SGHRS, CDR2 YFSETQ. The CDR3 extends over 14 amino acids. V was pared by 4 bases and J by 6 bases, with 6 bases of the junction left unmatched. The CDR3 spells CASSPGTDHEKLFF. CDR3 sequence (DNA): TGCGCCAGCAGCCCGGGGACAGATCATGAAAAACTGTTTTTT.

The genes are TRBV5-1 and TRBJ2-5, with 7 bases that match TRBD2. Germline loops: CDR1 SGHRS, CDR2 YFSETQ. V lost 0 bases and J lost 1; bases outside the gene matches: 9. The CDR3 is 17 residues long. The CDR3 DNA reads TGCGCCAGCAGCTTGGCCTTAGCGGGTCCCCTCCAAGAGACCCAGTACTTC. It encodes CASSLALAGPLQETQYF.

The chain uses TRBV30 and TRBJ1-5; TRBD1 aligns across 9 bases. The CDR3 is 14 residues long. Trimming at V came to 5 bases and at J to 7 bases, leaving 9 bases not matched to a gene. Germline lookup yields CDR1 GTSNPN and CDR2 SVGIG (reference sequence). CDR3 in DNA: TGTGCCTGGGGGACAGGGAGCGTCAGGCAGCCCCAGCATTTT. It yields the protein CAWGTGSVRQPQHF.

The rearrangement links TRBV7-2 to TRBJ1-5, with 9 nucleotides matching TRBD1. With 6 bases clipped from V and 7 bases from J, the junction kept 10 bases outside the gene matches. Germline CDR1 SGHTA, CDR2 FQGNSA. The CDR3 sequence is 15 residues long. Written as DNA, the CDR3 is TGTGCCAGCAGATTAACAGGGGGCGTTATCCAGCCCCAGCATTTT. It codes for CASRLTGGVIQPQHF.

The chain has TRBV7-8 and TRBJ2-7, with D uncertain. The CDR3 runs 13 residues. V lost 5 bases and J 4 bases, leaving 12 bases between the germline ends. Per germline, CDR1 SGHVS and CDR2 FQNEAQ. Here the CDR3 reads CASSVTVIYEQYF. For the CDR3, the DNA is TGTGCCAGCAGCGTAACAGTTATTTACGAGCAGTACTTC.

The table lists this clone with a few counts. The chain is built from TRBV4-1 and TRBJ1-1; 8 bases are shared with TRBD1. Germline values: CDR1 MGHRA, CDR2 YSYEKL. The length of the CDR3 is 14 residues. Trimming removed 7 bases from V and 4 bases from J; junction bases left unmatched: 8. This CDR3 is CASTHGQGRTEAFF. The CDR3 nucleotides are TGCGCCAGCACCCATGGACAGGGTCGCACTGAAGCTTTCTTT.

The chain joins TRBV5-4 to TRBJ2-7; weak D call: TRBD1 (6 bases). The V end was cut by 0 bases, the J end by 1 base, with 14 bases between. This CDR3 is 16 amino acids long. Germline V lookup: CDR1 SGHNT, CDR2 YYREEE (reference sequence). CDR3 sequence reads: CASSLELQGLSYEQYF. The CDR3 DNA reads as TGTGCCAGCAGCTTGGAGCTACAGGGATTGTCCTACGAGCAGTACTTC.

CDR3 residues: CATSRDWNRGSNSPLHF. CDR3 DNA sequence: TGTGCCACCAGCAGAGATTGGAACAGGGGATCGAATTCACCCCTCCACTTT. The rearrangement links TRBV15 to TRBJ1-6, with 7 bases fitting TRBD1. The CDR3 has 17 amino acids. Germline CDR1 is LNHNV and CDR2 is YYDKDF (reference sequence). With V trimmed by 0 bases and J by 7 bases, 9 bases remained unmatched.

The gene calls are TRBV7-6 and TRBJ2-1; tentatively, D is TRBD1 (5 bases). The CDR3 totals 17 residues. Trimming cost V 4 bases and J 1 base, with 17 bases left between them. Per the germline V gene, CDR1 is SGHVS and CDR2 is FNYEAQ. CDR3 sequence: CASSYSRVGVSYNEQFF. CDR3 sequence (DNA): TGTGCCAGCAGCTACTCCAGGGTAGGGGTATCCTACAATGAGCAGTTCTTC.

This chain joins TRBV27 and TRBJ1-5; TRBD1 agrees at 10 bases. V shed 4 bases, J shed 3 bases, and the junction held 12 bases outside the gene matches. The CDR3 contains 18 residues. CDR1 is MNHEY, CDR2 SMNVEV, per germline (reference sequence). CDR3 sequence: CASSSYLEGQGLNQPQHF. In DNA form, the CDR3 reads TGTGCCAGCAGTTCCTACCTCGAGGGACAGGGGCTCAATCAGCCCCAGCATTTT.

The rearrangement links TRBV11-3 to TRBJ2-5, with 8 positions matching TRBD1. CDR3 length: 14 residues. CDR1 and CDR2 from the germline V gene are SGHNT and YENEEA. V lost 5 bases to trimming and J lost 5 bases; unmatched junction nucleotides: 7. CDR3 in amino acids: CASSQQGVGETQYF. The DNA of the CDR3 is TGTGCCAGCAGCCAACAGGGGGTTGGTGAGACCCAGTACTTC.

A single count supports this clone. The rearrangement uses TRBV6-1 and TRBJ2-7; D might be TRBD2 (5 bases). The CDR3 extends over 15 amino acids. Trimming pared 3 bases from V and 5 bases from J, leaving 17 bases between. Germline assignment: CDR1 MNHNS and CDR2 SASEGT. The CDR3 here is CASSDTSGFFHEQYF. The CDR3 DNA is TGTGCCAGCAGTGACACGTCGGGGTTCTTTCACGAGCAGTACTTC.

The rearrangement links TRBV5-1 to TRBJ2-5; 7 bases match TRBD2. Trimming took 0 bases from V and 0 from J; bases not matched to a gene: 2. CDR3 length equals 15 residues. Germline CDR1 reads SGHRS; CDR2 reads YFSETQ. The CDR3 is CASSLGGTNQETQYF. For the CDR3, the DNA is TGCGCCAGCAGCTTGGGTGGGACTAACCAAGAGACCCAGTACTTC.

The chain links TRBV18 to TRBJ2-2, with TRBD2 matching 8 bases. The CDR3 spans 14 residues. Losses at the gene ends were 6 bases for V and 3 bases for J; bases not matched to a gene: 3. Germline V gene data show CDR1 as KGHSH and CDR2 as LQKENI. This CDR3 reads CASSQAGDTGELFF. In nucleotides, the CDR3 is TGTGCCAGCTCGCAAGCGGGGGACACCGGGGAGCTGTTTTTT. Full variable domain (missing parts from reference TRBV18 and TRBJ2-2): NAGVMQNPRHLVRRRGQEARLRCSPMKGHSHVYWYRQLPEEGLKFMVYLQKENIIDESGMPKERFSAEFPKEGPSILRIQQVVRGDSAAYFCASSQAGDTGELFFGEGSRLTVL.

The V call is TRBV7-7, the J call TRBJ2-1, with TRBD2 matching over 8 bases. The germline CDR1 and CDR2 sequences are SSHAT and FNYEAQ (reference sequence). The CDR3 has 16 residues. V dropped 5 bases and J dropped 7; count of bases not matched to a gene: 13. The CDR3 protein is CASSLGAGAIGNEQFF. CDR3 sequence (DNA): TGTGCCAGCAGCCTCGGAGCGGGGGCCATAGGGAATGAGCAGTTCTTC.

This clone occurred once. This CDR3 is CASSLGTSGNPDTQYF. In DNA, the CDR3 is TGCGCCAGCAGCTTGGGTACTAGCGGGAACCCAGATACGCAGTATTTT. This chain uses TRBV5-1 with TRBJ2-3, with 10 bases matching TRBD2. The junction had 5 bases not matched to a gene; V was cut back by 0 bases and J by 4 bases. Per the germline V gene, CDR1 is SGHRS and CDR2 is YFSETQ. The CDR3 covers 16 residues.

In regard to this clone: Other nucleotide sequences from this sample produce the same CDR3. The gene calls are TRBV9 and TRBJ2-2, with 8 bases lining up with TRBD2. The V gene end was trimmed by 4 bases and the J gene end by 1 base; junction bases not matched to a gene: 3. This CDR3 is 15 amino acids long. Per the germline V gene, CDR1 is SGDLS and CDR2 is YYNGEE. This CDR3 reads CASSPGLGNTGELFF. The CDR3 DNA is TGTGCCAGCAGCCCGGGACTAGGGAACACCGGGGAGCTGTTTTTT.

This clone showed up just a few times. The chain recombines TRBV9 with TRBJ1-2; the D is unclear. The CDR3 is 13 amino acids. Germline loops: CDR1 SGDLS, CDR2 YYNGEE. The V gene lost 0 bases and the J gene lost 4 bases, with 7 bases spanning the gap. CDR3 loop: CASSVDSTYGYTF. DNA of the CDR3: TGTGCCAGCAGCGTAGACTCTACCTATGGCTACACCTTC.

The chain couples TRBV4-1 to TRBJ1-3, with TRBD1 as a possible D gene (5 bases). CDR1 MGHRA and CDR2 YSYEKL come from the germline V gene. CDR3 length equals 15 residues. V was cut by 3 bases and J by 2 bases, with 11 bases left in between. CDR3 coding DNA: TGCGCCAGCAGCCAGGGACTTTACGCTGGAAACACCATATATTTT. Its protein product is CASSQGLYAGNTIYF.

The chain combines TRBV5-1 with TRBJ2-3; 7 positions agree with TRBD2. Germline lookup yields CDR1 SGHRS and CDR2 YFSETQ. The CDR3 runs to 16 residues. V lost 0 bases and J lost 0; bases outside the gene matches: 4. In DNA form, the CDR3 reads TGCGCCAGCAGCTTGGCTAGCGGCACTAGCACAGATACGCAGTATTTT. Translation: CASSLASGTSTDTQYF.

On this clone itself: This specimen includes other DNA sequences encoding the same CDR3. The chain couples TRBV5-1 to TRBJ2-3, with TRBD2 matching 8 bases. Germline lookup yields CDR1 SGHRS and CDR2 YFSETQ. The CDR3 contains 15 residues. Germline trimming cut 0 bases from V and 1 base from J; bases unmatched to any gene: 1. CDR3 protein: CASSLAAGGTDTQYF. As DNA, the CDR3 is TGCGCCAGCAGCTTGGCAGCGGGGGGCACAGATACGCAGTATTTT.

The rearrangement links TRBV13 to TRBJ2-1; 10 nucleotides line up with TRBD1. Germline CDR1 is PRHDT and CDR2 is FYEKMQ (reference sequence). V shed 6 bases and J 3 bases; nucleotides not matched to a gene: 8. The CDR3 length is 16 residues. The CDR3 region is CASSYLGTGDYNEQFF. CDR3 in DNA: TGTGCCAGCAGTTACCTCGGGACAGGGGACTACAATGAGCAGTTCTTC.

This clone was observed a single time. One end of the junction does not line up with germline, which may come from a read error. Other DNA sequences in the sample encode the same CDR3. This CDR3 reads CASSIRTGNQPQHF. The DNA for the CDR3 is TGTGCCAGTAGTATTAGGACAGGCAATCAGCCCCAACATTTT. The chain uses TRBV19 and TRBJ1-5, with 7 bases that match TRBD1. The CDR3 totals 14 residues. Germline V gives CDR1 LNHDA, CDR2 SQIVND (reference sequence).

This clone was observed a single time. CDR3 sequence reads: CASSEAPGTSGYEQYF. CDR3 bases: TGTGCCAGCAGTGAAGCGCCCGGGACTAGCGGCTACGAGCAGTACTTC. V gene TRBV6-1 combines with J gene TRBJ2-7; 11 nucleotides match TRBD2. The CDR3 contains 16 residues. The V gene's germline CDR1 is MNHNS and CDR2 SASEGT. Losses at the gene ends were 0 bases for V and 3 bases for J; bases not matched to a gene: 4.

J is TRBJ1-1 and V is TRBV18; possibly TRBD1 for D (5 bases). V was cut by 3 bases and J by 3 bases, with 11 bases left in between. The CDR3 runs to 14 residues. Germline CDR1 KGHSH, CDR2 LQKENI. The CDR3 spells CASSPSWGDTEAFF. The DNA for the CDR3 is TGTGCCAGCTCACCCTCTTGGGGGGACACTGAAGCTTTCTTT. Looking up the rest from reference TRBV18 and TRBJ1-1 gives the full variable domain: NAGVMQNPRHLVRRRGQEARLRCSPMKGHSHVYWYRQLPEEGLKFMVYLQKENIIDESGMPKERFSAEFPKEGPSILRIQQVVRGDSAAYFCASSPSWGDTEAFFGQGTRLTVV.

In DNA, the CDR3 is TGTGCCAGTAGTATACTCCAGGGGCCAGCCTACGAGCAGTACTTC. Amino acids: CASSILQGPAYEQYF. The V call is TRBV19, the J call TRBJ2-7, with a tentative D call TRBD1 (6 bases). CDR1 is LNHDA, CDR2 SQIVND, per germline (reference sequence). The germline V and J ends were trimmed by 2 bases and 2 bases, with 13 bases remaining between them. CDR3 length: 15 residues.